The present T cell receptor beta chain was sequenced within a study of shared clonotypes between healthy human individuals. Method: immunoSEQ multiplex PCR; TCRdb's copy keeps in-frame clones and lacks some. Of hundreds of thousands of clones listed, around 72% are singletons. The sample consisted of memory CD4+ T cells sorted from blood. Indicated subset: CD45RA-negative fraction. The receptor was derived from a young woman in good health.

CDR3 residues: CASSGGRPVTGELFF. The CDR3 DNA sequence: TGTGCCAGCAGCGGCGGGAGGCCGGTCACCGGGGAGCTGTTTTTT. V and J are TRBV7-9 and TRBJ2-2; 8 bases are a match to TRBD2. Germline CDR1 SEHNR, CDR2 FQNEAQ (reference sequence). Germline trimming cut 5 bases from V and 4 bases from J; bases unmatched to any gene: 6. The CDR3 is made up of 15 amino acids.